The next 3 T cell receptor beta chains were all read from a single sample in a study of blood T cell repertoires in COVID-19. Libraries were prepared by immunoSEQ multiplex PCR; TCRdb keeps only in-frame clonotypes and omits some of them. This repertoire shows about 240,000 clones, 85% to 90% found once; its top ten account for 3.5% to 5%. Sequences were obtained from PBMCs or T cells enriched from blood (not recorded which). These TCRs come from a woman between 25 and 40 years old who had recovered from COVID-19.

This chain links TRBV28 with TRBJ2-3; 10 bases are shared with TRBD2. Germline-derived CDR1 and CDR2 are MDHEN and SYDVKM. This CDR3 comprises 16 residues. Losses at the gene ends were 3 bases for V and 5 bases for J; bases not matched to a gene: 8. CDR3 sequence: CASSFQSLAGEDTQYF. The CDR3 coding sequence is TGTGCCAGCAGTTTCCAAAGCCTAGCGGGAGAAGATACGCAGTATTTT. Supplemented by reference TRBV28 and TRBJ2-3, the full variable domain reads DVKVTQSSRYLVKRTGEKVFLECVQDMDHENMFWYRQDPGLGLRLIYFSYDVKMKEKGDIPEGYSVSREKKERFSLILESASTNQTSMYLCASSFQSLAGEDTQYFGPGTRLTVL.

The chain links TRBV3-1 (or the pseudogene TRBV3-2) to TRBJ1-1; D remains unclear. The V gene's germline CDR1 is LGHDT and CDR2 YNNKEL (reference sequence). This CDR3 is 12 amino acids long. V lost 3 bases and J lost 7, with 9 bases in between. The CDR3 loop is CASSHGSFEAFF. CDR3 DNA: TGTGCCAGCAGCCATGGCTCCTTTGAAGCTTTCTTT.

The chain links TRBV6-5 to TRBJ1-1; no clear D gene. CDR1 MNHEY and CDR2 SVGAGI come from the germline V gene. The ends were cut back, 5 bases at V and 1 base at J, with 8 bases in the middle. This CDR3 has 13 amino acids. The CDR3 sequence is CASSIPGNTEAFF. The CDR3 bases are TGTGCCAGCAGTATCCCAGGGAACACTGAAGCTTTCTTT.